This TCR beta chain was retrieved from a study of control samples from healthy donors and cancer patients. The CDR3 is made up of 14 amino acids. Germline CDR1 and CDR2: LGHDT and YNNKEL (reference sequence). V was clipped by 1 base and J by 7 bases, with 8 bases between them. The repertoire was sequenced with immunoSEQ multiplex PCR; TCRdb's copy has only in-frame clones and lacks some. The sample includes about 84,000 clones, about nine tenths of them seen just once. The receptor was derived from a man aged 25-40 years in good health. The chain couples TRBV3-1 (or the pseudogene TRBV3-2) to TRBJ1-6; D unclear. Sequenced input: blood. The CDR3 coding sequence is TGTGCCAGCAGCCAAGGGACGAGAAATTCACCCCTCCACTTT. Amino acids: CASSQGTRNSPLHF.